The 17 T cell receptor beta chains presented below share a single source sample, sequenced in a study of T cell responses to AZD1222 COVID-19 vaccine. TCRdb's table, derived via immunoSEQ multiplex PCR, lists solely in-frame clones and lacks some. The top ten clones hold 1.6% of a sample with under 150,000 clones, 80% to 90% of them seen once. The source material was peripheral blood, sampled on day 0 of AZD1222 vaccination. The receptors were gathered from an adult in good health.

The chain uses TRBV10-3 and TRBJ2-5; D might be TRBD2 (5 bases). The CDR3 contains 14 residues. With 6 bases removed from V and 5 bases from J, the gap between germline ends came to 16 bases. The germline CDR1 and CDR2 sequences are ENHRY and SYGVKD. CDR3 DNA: TGTGCCATCAGGCCCGCGGGTAGCTCCGAGACCCAGTACTTC. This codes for CAIRPAGSSETQYF.

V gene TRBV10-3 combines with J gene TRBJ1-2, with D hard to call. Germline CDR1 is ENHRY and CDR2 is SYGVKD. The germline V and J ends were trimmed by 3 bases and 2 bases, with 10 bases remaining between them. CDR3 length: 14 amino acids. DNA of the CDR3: TGTGCCATCAGTGAAGAGGGAAGGAACTATGGCTACACCTTC. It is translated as CAISEEGRNYGYTF.

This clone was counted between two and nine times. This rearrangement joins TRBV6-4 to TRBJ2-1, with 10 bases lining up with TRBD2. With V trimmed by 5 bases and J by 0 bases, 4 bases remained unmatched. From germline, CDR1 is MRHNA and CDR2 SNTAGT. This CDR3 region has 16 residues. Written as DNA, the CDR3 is TGTGCCAGCAGTACTAGCGGGGTGAGCTCCTACAATGAGCAGTTCTTC. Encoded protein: CASSTSGVSSYNEQFF.

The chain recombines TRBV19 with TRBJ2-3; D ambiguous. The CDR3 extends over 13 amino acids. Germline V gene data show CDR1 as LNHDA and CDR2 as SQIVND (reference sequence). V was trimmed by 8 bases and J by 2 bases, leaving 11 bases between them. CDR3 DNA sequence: TGTGCCAGTGGGTCGGGCATCACAGATACGCAGTATTTT. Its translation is CASGSGITDTQYF. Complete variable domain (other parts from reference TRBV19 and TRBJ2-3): DGGITQSPKYLFRKEGQNVTLSCEQNLNHDAMYWYRQDPGQGLRLIYYSQIVNDFQKGDIAEGYSVSREKKESFPLTVTSAQKNPTAFYLCASGSGITDTQYFGPGTRLTVL.

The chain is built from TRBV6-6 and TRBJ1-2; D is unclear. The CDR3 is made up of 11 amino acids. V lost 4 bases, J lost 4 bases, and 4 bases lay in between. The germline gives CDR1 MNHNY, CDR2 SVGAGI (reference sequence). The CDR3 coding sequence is TGTGCCAGCAGTTTTATCTATGGCTACACCTTC. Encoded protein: CASSFIYGYTF.

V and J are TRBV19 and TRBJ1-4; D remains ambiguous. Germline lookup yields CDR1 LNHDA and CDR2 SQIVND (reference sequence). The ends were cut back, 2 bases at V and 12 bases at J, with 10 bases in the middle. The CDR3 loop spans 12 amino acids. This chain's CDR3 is CASSIIAAELFF. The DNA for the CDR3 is TGTGCCAGTAGTATAATCGCGGCCGAACTGTTTTTT.

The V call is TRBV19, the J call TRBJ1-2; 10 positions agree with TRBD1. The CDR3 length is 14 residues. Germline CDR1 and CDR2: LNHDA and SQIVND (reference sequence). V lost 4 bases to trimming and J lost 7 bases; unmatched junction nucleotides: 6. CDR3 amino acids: CASSKGQGVFGYTF. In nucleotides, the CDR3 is TGTGCCAGTAGTAAAGGACAGGGGGTTTTTGGCTACACCTTC.

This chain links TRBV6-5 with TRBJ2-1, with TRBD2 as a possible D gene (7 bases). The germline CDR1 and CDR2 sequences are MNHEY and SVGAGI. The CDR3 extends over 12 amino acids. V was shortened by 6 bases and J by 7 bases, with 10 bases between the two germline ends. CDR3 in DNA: TGTGCCAGCAGCCGGGGGGCGAATGAGCAGTTCTTC. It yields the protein CASSRGANEQFF.

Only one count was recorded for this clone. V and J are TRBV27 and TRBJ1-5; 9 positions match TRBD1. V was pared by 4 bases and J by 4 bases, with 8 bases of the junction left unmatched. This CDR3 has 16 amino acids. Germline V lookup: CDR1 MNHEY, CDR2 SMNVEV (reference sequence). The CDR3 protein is CASSSQGARGNQPQHF. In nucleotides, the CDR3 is TGTGCCAGCAGTTCACAGGGGGCGAGGGGTAATCAGCCCCAGCATTTT.

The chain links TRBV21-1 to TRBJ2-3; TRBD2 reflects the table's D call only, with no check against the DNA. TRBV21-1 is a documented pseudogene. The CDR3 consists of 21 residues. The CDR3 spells CASSKEEGLAGLRRNTDTQYF. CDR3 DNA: TGTGCCAGCAGCAAAGAGGAAGGACTAGCGGGACTTCGAAGGAACACAGATACGCAGTATTTT.

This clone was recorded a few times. The CDR3 spells CASSGVVRDRGVYGYTF. For the CDR3, the DNA is TGTGCCAGCAGTGGGGTCGTAAGGGACAGGGGGGTCTATGGCTACACCTTC. V and J are TRBV2 and TRBJ1-2; 11 nucleotides match TRBD1. The V and J ends lost 4 bases and 4 bases, in that order; junction bases with no gene match: 11. The CDR3 contains 17 residues. Germline V gene sequence: CDR1 SNHLY, CDR2 FYNNEI. The full variable domain, completed using reference TRBV2 and TRBJ1-2, is EPEVTQTPSHQVTQMGQEVILRCVPISNHLYFYWYRQILGQKVEFLVSFYNNEISEKSEIFDDQFSVERPDGSNFTLKIRSTKLEDSAMYFCASSGVVRDRGVYGYTFGSGTRLTVV.

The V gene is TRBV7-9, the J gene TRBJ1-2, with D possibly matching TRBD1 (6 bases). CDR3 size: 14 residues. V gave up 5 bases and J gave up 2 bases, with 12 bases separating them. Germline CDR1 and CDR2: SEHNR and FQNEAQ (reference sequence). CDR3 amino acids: CASSRNTGNYGYTF. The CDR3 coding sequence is TGTGCCAGCAGCAGAAATACAGGGAACTATGGCTACACCTTC. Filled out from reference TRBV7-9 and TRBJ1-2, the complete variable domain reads DTGVSQNPRHKITKRGQNVTFRCDPISEHNRLYWYRQTLGQGPEFLTYFQNEAQLEKSRLLSDRFSAERPKGSFSTLEIQRTEQGDSAMYLCASSRNTGNYGYTFGSGTRLTVV.

The CDR3 here is CASSRGPGEQYF. CDR3 DNA sequence: TGCGCCAGCTCCCGGGGACCTGGGGAGCAGTACTTC. V is TRBV4-1 and J is TRBJ2-7; TRBD1 or TRBD2 may be the D gene (5 bases each). The ends were cut back, 8 bases at V and 7 bases at J, with 15 bases in the middle. The CDR3 length is 12 residues. Germline-derived CDR1 and CDR2 are MGHRA and YSYEKL.

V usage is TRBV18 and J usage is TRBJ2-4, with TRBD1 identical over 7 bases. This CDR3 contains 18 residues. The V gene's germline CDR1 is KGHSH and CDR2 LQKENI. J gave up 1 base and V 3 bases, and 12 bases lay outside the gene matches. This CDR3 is CASSPARDRLLAKNIQYF. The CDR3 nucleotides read TGTGCCAGCTCACCCGCCCGGGACAGACTCTTGGCCAAAAACATTCAGTACTTC. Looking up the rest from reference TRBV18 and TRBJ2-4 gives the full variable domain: NAGVMQNPRHLVRRRGQEARLRCSPMKGHSHVYWYRQLPEEGLKFMVYLQKENIIDESGMPKERFSAEFPKEGPSILRIQQVVRGDSAAYFCASSPARDRLLAKNIQYFGAGTRLSVL.

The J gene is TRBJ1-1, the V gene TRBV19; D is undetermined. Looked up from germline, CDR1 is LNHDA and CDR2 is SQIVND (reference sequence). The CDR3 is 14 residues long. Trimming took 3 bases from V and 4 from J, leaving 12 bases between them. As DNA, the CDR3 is TGTGCCAGTAGTATCTTGGGTCAAGTCACTGAAGCTTTCTTT. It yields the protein CASSILGQVTEAFF.

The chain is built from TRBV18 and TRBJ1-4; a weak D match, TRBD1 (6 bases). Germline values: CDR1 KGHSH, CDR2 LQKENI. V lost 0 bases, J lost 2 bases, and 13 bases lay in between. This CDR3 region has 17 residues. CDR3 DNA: TGTGCCAGCTCACCACCGAAGGGGGTGGGCACTAATGAAAAACTGTTTTTT. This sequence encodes CASSPPKGVGTNEKLFF.

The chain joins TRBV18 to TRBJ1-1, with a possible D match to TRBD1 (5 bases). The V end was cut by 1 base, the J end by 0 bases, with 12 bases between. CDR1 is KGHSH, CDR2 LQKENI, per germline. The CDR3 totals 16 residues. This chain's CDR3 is CASSPLQGGMNTEAFF. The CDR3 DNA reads TGTGCCAGCTCACCACTGCAGGGAGGAATGAACACTGAAGCTTTCTTT.